The T cell receptor (beta chain) described here comes from a study of blood T cells in healthy people across ages. Overall study context: Capture by template switching was about one barcoded beta molecule per two T cells.

Remarks on this clonotype: What it binds is unknown.

PCR was performed a second time for about 7 to 11 cycles using a sample-barcoded 5' primer and a J-beta primer mix. TCRdb fed the 5' RACE reads into MiXCR, producing one record per CDR3 protein. The sample has roughly 1.5 million distinct CDR3 sequences; about 45% are singletons. Notes on the study in general: Higher diversity, along with more naive CD4+ cells, distinguished long-lived donors from aged donors. PBMCs left unsorted prevented a conclusive naive versus antigen-experienced comparison.

Healthy Russian Caucasian donors spanned ages about 6 to 90 years. The V end was cut by 1 base, the J end by 0 bases, with 9 bases between. Germline V CDR1 and CDR2: DFQATT, SNEGSKA (reference sequence). The CDR3 sequence is 14 residues long. The sequenced material came from blood. This TCR was sampled from a woman aged 18-29 years in good health. This chain uses TRBV20-1 with TRBJ1-1, with D maybe TRBD1 (6 bases). The CDR3 DNA is TGCAGTGCTAGAGGGACAGCTATGAACACTGAAGCTTTCTTT. Its protein is CSARGTAMNTEAFF.